This T cell receptor (beta chain) was observed in a study of cytomegalovirus exposure and HLA in healthy donors. This clone was detected a few times. Germline CDR1 is SGDLS and CDR2 is YYNGEE. Trimming cost V 0 bases and J 9 bases, with 10 bases left between them. The CDR3 has 13 amino acids. Produced via immunoSEQ multiplex PCR; TCRdb's table is partial and in-frame only. The data show approximately 120,000 clones, 88% seen once. The chain joins TRBV9 to TRBJ2-1, with D unclear. This TCR derives from a woman younger than 35 in good health and CMV-seronegative. The sample comprised PBMCs. The CDR3: CASSVDLSGEQFF. DNA of the CDR3: TGTGCCAGCAGCGTAGATCTCTCGGGTGAGCAGTTCTTC.